These 18 T cell receptor beta chains were all obtained from the same sample, sequenced in a study of beta chain features in type 1 diabetes. Expressed TCRB transcripts were sequenced because the entire RNA isolate underwent reverse transcription. TCRdb's table, derived via immunoSEQ multiplex PCR, lists solely in-frame clones and lacks some. The repertoire holds fewer than 900,000 clones, with 15% to 20% as singletons. The sequencing input was naive CD4+ T cells from blood. These receptors were obtained from a woman younger than 35 in good health.

There are a few counts of this clone. The V gene is TRBV5-1, the J gene TRBJ1-1; TRBD1 matches 8 bases. The germline V gene encodes CDR1 SGHRS and CDR2 YFSETQ. The CDR3 totals 16 residues. V dropped 4 bases and J dropped 1; count of bases not matched to a gene: 9. This CDR3 reads CASSGPGTGPNTEAFF. The CDR3 DNA is TGCGCCAGCAGCGGTCCCGGGACAGGACCGAACACTGAAGCTTTCTTT.

This clone has a handful of counts. The rearrangement joins TRBV7-2 to TRBJ1-5; weak D call: TRBD1 (6 bases). The V and J ends lost 4 bases and 1 base respectively, with 17 bases between them. The germline V gene has CDR1 SGHTA and CDR2 FQGNSA. This CDR3 contains 17 residues. The CDR3 loop is CASSSPDRYGSNQPQHF. As DNA, the CDR3 is TGTGCCAGCAGCTCCCCGGACAGATACGGCAGCAATCAGCCCCAGCATTTT.

This clone was detected a few times. The V gene is TRBV5-1, the J gene TRBJ2-1; TRBD2 aligns across 9 bases. V gave up 0 bases and J gave up 5 bases; unmatched junction bases: 3. The CDR3 is 15 amino acids. Germline CDR1 SGHRS, CDR2 YFSETQ. The CDR3 bases are TGCGCCAGCAGCTTGGCTCGACTAGCGGACAATGAGCAGTTCTTC. The encoded protein is CASSLARLADNEQFF.

The chain couples TRBV10-3 to TRBJ2-7; perhaps D is TRBD1 or TRBD2 (5 bases each). This CDR3 is 11 amino acids long. With 10 bases removed from V and 6 bases from J, the gap between germline ends came to 13 bases. The germline V gene encodes CDR1 ENHRY and CDR2 SYGVKD. As DNA, the CDR3 is TGTGCCACAGGGACCGCCTCCGAGCAGTACTTC. As protein: CATGTASEQYF.

The rearrangement joins TRBV7-2 to TRBJ2-5; D remains unclear. Trimming shortened V by 0 bases and J by 5 bases, and 10 bases separated the two germline ends. CDR3 size: 14 residues. The germline V gene encodes CDR1 SGHTA and CDR2 FQGNSA. CDR3 in amino acids: CASSLAPSRETQYF. As DNA, the CDR3 is TGTGCCAGCAGCTTAGCTCCCAGCCGGGAGACCCAGTACTTC.

Note on this clone: The sample has other DNA sequences that encode this CDR3 too. V gene TRBV18 combines with J gene TRBJ2-1; 7 nucleotides match TRBD1. Germline CDR1 reads KGHSH; CDR2 reads LQKENI. J lost 4 bases, V lost 2 bases, and 5 bases had no gene match. This CDR3 has 15 residues. The CDR3 coding sequence is TGTGCCAGCTCACCAAGACAGGGTTCGTACAATGAGCAGTTCTTC. Protein product: CASSPRQGSYNEQFF.

This clone came up a few times. The chain joins TRBV6-6 to TRBJ2-1; D may be TRBD2 (6 bases). Germline CDR1 reads MNHNY; CDR2 reads SVGAGI (reference sequence). The V end lost 6 bases, the J end lost 7 bases, and 19 bases lay between the germline ends. The CDR3 totals 15 residues. Here the CDR3 reads CASSAGTGARNEQFF. The CDR3 nucleotides are TGTGCCAGCAGCGCGGGGACTGGGGCGCGGAATGAGCAGTTCTTC.

This clone has only a few counts. The same CDR3 also results from other DNA sequences found in this sample. J is TRBJ2-1 and V is TRBV2, with a tentative D call TRBD1 (6 bases). The germline V gene has CDR1 SNHLY and CDR2 FYNNEI. The CDR3 sequence is 13 residues long. The V end was cut by 4 bases, the J end by 4 bases, with 8 bases between. In DNA form, the CDR3 reads TGTGCCAGCAGTGTGGACAGTTACAATGAGCAGTTCTTC. Protein: CASSVDSYNEQFF.

This clone was observed a handful of times. The V call is TRBV2, the J call TRBJ2-2; either TRBD1 or TRBD2 may fit D (6 bases each). Germline CDR1 reads SNHLY; CDR2 reads FYNNEI. The V end was cut by 1 base, the J end by 4 bases, with 13 bases between. This CDR3 comprises 16 residues. The CDR3 here is CASSEVGGGLTGELFF. The CDR3, as DNA: TGTGCCAGCAGTGAAGTTGGAGGGGGTCTCACCGGGGAGCTGTTTTTT.

In its sample, this clone was seen a few times. The chain couples TRBV20-1 to TRBJ2-5, with D perhaps matching TRBD2 (5 bases). Trimming pared 4 bases from V and 13 bases from J, leaving 16 bases between. Germline CDR1 is DFQATT and CDR2 is SNEGSKA (reference sequence). The CDR3 covers 11 residues. The DNA for the CDR3 is TGCAGTGCTAACCTCCAGCGGATTCGGTACTTC. The encoded protein is CSANLQRIRYF.

This clone was detected only a few times. The chain carries TRBV5-1 and TRBJ2-1; D remains ambiguous. Trimming removed 3 bases at V and 6 bases at J, with 10 bases between. The CDR3 runs 13 residues. The V gene's germline CDR1 is SGHRS and CDR2 YFSETQ. The CDR3 loop reads CASSSLPFNEQFF. The CDR3 nucleotides are TGCGCCAGCAGCTCTCTCCCATTCAATGAGCAGTTCTTC. The whole variable domain, remainder taken from reference TRBV5-1 and TRBJ2-1, is KAGVTQTPRYLIKTRGQQVTLSCSPISGHRSVSWYQQTPGQGLQFLFEYFSETQRNKGNFPGRFSGRQFSNSRSEMNVSTLELGDSALYLCASSSLPFNEQFFGPGTRLTVL.

There are a few counts of this clone. This chain joins TRBV2 and TRBJ2-7; D not resolved. V was pared by 9 bases and J by 3 bases, with 12 bases between. Germline lookup yields CDR1 SNHLY and CDR2 FYNNEI. The CDR3 runs 12 residues. In nucleotides, the CDR3 is TGTGCCAGTACCCCAGGCAACTACGAGCAGTACTTC. It yields the protein CASTPGNYEQYF.

This clone has more than one count but fewer than ten. The J gene is TRBJ1-4, the V gene TRBV4-1, with unresolved D. From germline, CDR1 is MGHRA and CDR2 YSYEKL. V was shortened by 1 base and J by 0 bases, with 12 bases between the two germline ends. The CDR3 length is 17 residues. The CDR3 region has the DNA TGCGCCAGCAGCCAAGGGCCCTGGGCCTCAACTAATGAAAAACTGTTTTTT. Amino acid sequence: CASSQGPWASTNEKLFF.

V usage is TRBV7-2 and J usage is TRBJ2-7, with 7 bases fitting TRBD1. Losses at the gene ends were 8 bases for V and 0 bases for J; bases not matched to a gene: 7. Germline CDR1 is SGHTA and CDR2 is FQGNSA. The CDR3 is 14 amino acids. The CDR3 DNA is TGTGCCAGCCGCCAACAGGGGTACTCCTACGAGCAGTACTTC. Translated: CASRQQGYSYEQYF.

This clone was counted between two and nine times. The CDR3 loop is CASSGPSSYEQYF. The DNA of the CDR3 is TGTGCCAGTAGTGGCCCGAGCTCCTACGAGCAGTACTTC. The chain employs TRBV19 and TRBJ2-7, with D unresolved. V lost 5 bases, J lost 0 bases, and 8 bases lay in between. CDR1 and CDR2 (germline): LNHDA, SQIVND (reference sequence). This CDR3 comprises 13 residues.

This clone was found a few times. The chain recombines TRBV10-3 with TRBJ2-7; 8 bases are shared with TRBD2. The CDR3 has 14 amino acids. The germline V gene encodes CDR1 ENHRY and CDR2 SYGVKD. J was trimmed by 0 bases and V by 10 bases; bases with no gene match: 8. CDR3 coding DNA: TGTGCCACCAACCGGGGACTAGGCTCCTACGAGCAGTACTTC. Encoded protein: CATNRGLGSYEQYF.

This clone was observed once. The rearrangement uses TRBV6-5 and TRBJ2-2; TRBD2 matches at 7 bases. The V and J ends lost 6 bases and 4 bases, in that order; junction bases with no gene match: 5. CDR1 is MNHEY, CDR2 SVGAGI, per germline. The CDR3 is 14 amino acids. The CDR3 sequence is CASSFSGATGELFF. The DNA of the CDR3 is TGTGCCAGCAGCTTCAGCGGGGCCACCGGGGAGCTGTTTTTT.

The chain combines TRBV29-1 with TRBJ1-5; possible D gene TRBD1, 6 bases. Germline CDR1 SQVTM, CDR2 ANQGSEA. The germline V and J ends were trimmed by 4 bases and 5 bases, with 15 bases remaining between them. The CDR3 length is 14 residues. The CDR3 is CSVAQGGTDQPQHF. In nucleotides, the CDR3 is TGCAGCGTTGCACAAGGGGGGACTGATCAGCCCCAGCATTTT.